The present entry profiles one T cell receptor (beta chain) with its context. The sample holds other DNA sequences that translate to the same CDR3. As processed by the authors: Quantification of nucleated cells was approximated via reference gene primer amplification. Libraries were prepared by immunoSEQ multiplex PCR; TCRdb keeps only in-frame clonotypes and omits some of them. The V and J calls and clone size were taken over from that table, and D and trimming were inferred from the DNA. There are approximately 72,000 clones in the sample; around 85% occur only once, and about 40% lies in the top ten. The data derive from a study of blood T cell repertoires in COVID-19. The CDR3 runs to 15 residues. V gave up 2 bases and J gave up 3 bases, with 10 bases separating them. Germline values: CDR1 SGHTA, CDR2 FQGNSA.

The sample taken for sequencing was peripheral blood. The TCR originated in a woman of 80 years or more with active or convalescent COVID-19. This chain joins TRBV7-2 and TRBJ2-2; the D gene is possibly TRBD2 (5 bases). CDR3 in DNA: TGTGCCAGCAGCTTACAAGGAGCGGACACCGGGGAGCTGTTTTTT. Translating gives CASSLQGADTGELFF. The full variable domain, its missing parts supplied by reference TRBV7-2 and TRBJ2-2, is GAGVSQSPSNKVTEKGKDVELRCDPISGHTALYWYRQSLGQGLEFLIYFQGNSAPDKSGLPSDRFSAERTGGSVSTLTIQRTQQEDSAVYLCASSLQGADTGELFFGEGSRLTVL.